Presented here are 31 T cell receptor beta chains from one specimen sequenced in a study of shared clonotypes between healthy human individuals. Data came from immunoSEQ multiplex PCR; TCRdb stores just in-frame clones and leaves some out. The profile shows 1.5 million to 1.9 million clones, around 98% of them singletons. Sequenced sample: naive CD4+ T cells sorted from blood. Stated subset: CD45RA+ positively selected. These receptors all stem from a man younger than 40 in good health.

This clone appeared a single time. This specimen includes other DNA sequences encoding the same CDR3. The chain combines TRBV6-1 with TRBJ2-1; the match to TRBD2 covers 9 bases. This CDR3 is 15 amino acids long. Losses at the gene ends were 5 bases for V and 0 bases for J; bases not matched to a gene: 2. Germline loops: CDR1 MNHNS, CDR2 SASEGT. CDR3: CASSFSGSSYNEQFF. CDR3 sequence (DNA): TGTGCCAGCAGTTTTAGCGGGAGCTCCTACAATGAGCAGTTCTTC.

The sample holds one count of this clone. The chain links TRBV7-2 to TRBJ1-1, with no clear D. The CDR3 runs 14 residues. V gave up 3 bases and J gave up 1 base, with 9 bases separating them. Germline V gene sequence: CDR1 SGHTA, CDR2 FQGNSA. The CDR3 DNA is TGTGCCAGCAGCTTCAGGCTGACGAACACTGAAGCTTTCTTT. It yields the protein CASSFRLTNTEAFF.

V is TRBV5-1 and J is TRBJ2-3, with unresolved D. Germline V gives CDR1 SGHRS, CDR2 YFSETQ. The V end was cut by 4 bases, the J end by 0 bases, with 6 bases between. The CDR3 runs 13 residues. CDR3 amino acids: CASSATSTDTQYF. The DNA of the CDR3 is TGCGCCAGCAGCGCGACTAGCACAGATACGCAGTATTTT.

The chain links TRBV5-1 to TRBJ2-1, with D possibly matching TRBD1 (6 bases). Trimming cost V 0 bases and J 6 bases, with 16 bases left between them. Germline V gene sequence: CDR1 SGHRS, CDR2 YFSETQ. The CDR3 contains 16 residues. DNA of the CDR3: TGCGCCAGCAGCTTGGTAGGGCTGGTAGGGGGCAATGAGCAGTTCTTC. Its translation: CASSLVGLVGGNEQFF.

V gene TRBV5-4 combines with J gene TRBJ2-5, with TRBD2 as a possible D gene (5 bases). The CDR3 has 13 amino acids. The V end lost 4 bases, the J end lost 4 bases, and 11 bases lay between the germline ends. Germline-derived CDR1 and CDR2 are SGHNT and YYREEE (reference sequence). The CDR3 nucleotides read TGTGCCAGCAGCATCGGGAATGGAGAGACCCAGTACTTC. Amino acid sequence: CASSIGNGETQYF.

The gene calls are TRBV10-1 and TRBJ2-7; tentatively, D is TRBD1 (5 bases). V was trimmed by 3 bases and J by 3 bases, leaving 9 bases between them. The CDR3 contains 13 residues. From germline, CDR1 is WNHNN and CDR2 SYGVQD (reference sequence). CDR3 sequence reads: CASSDTGRYEQYF. CDR3 in DNA: TGCGCCAGCAGTGACACAGGCCGCTACGAGCAGTACTTC.

The chain employs TRBV5-1 and TRBJ2-1, with 8 nucleotides matching TRBD2. V lost 1 base and J lost 3; bases outside the gene matches: 3. The CDR3 extends over 15 amino acids. Germline CDR1 SGHRS, CDR2 YFSETQ. The CDR3 reads CASSLFAGGYNEQFF. The CDR3 DNA reads as TGCGCCAGCAGCTTGTTCGCGGGAGGCTACAATGAGCAGTTCTTC.

This chain uses TRBV18 with TRBJ2-1, with D perhaps being TRBD1 or TRBD2 (5 bases each). The CDR3 totals 16 residues. Trimming left V 0 bases short and J 1 base short, with 10 bases between. Germline CDR1 reads KGHSH; CDR2 reads LQKENI. CDR3 DNA sequence: TGTGCCAGCTCACCACCGAGGGGTTTTTCCTACAATGAGCAGTTCTTC. Translating it yields CASSPPRGFSYNEQFF.

This clone was recorded once. This chain joins TRBV11-2 and TRBJ2-7; no clear D. V lost 8 bases, J lost 10 bases, and 18 bases lay in between. CDR1 and CDR2 (germline): SGHAT, FQNNGV. The CDR3 has 12 residues. The CDR3 bases are TGTGCCAGCGGGGAATTAGGCCGCGGACAGTACTTC. Amino acid sequence: CASGELGRGQYF.

Remarks on this clone: Other DNA sequences from this sample encode an identical CDR3 as well. V is TRBV5-1 and J is TRBJ2-3; a possible D gene is TRBD1 (5 bases). CDR1 is SGHRS, CDR2 YFSETQ, per germline. The V end lost 3 bases, the J end lost 1 base, and 9 bases lay between the germline ends. This CDR3 contains 14 residues. CDR3 sequence: CASSSQGGTDTQYF. CDR3 in DNA: TGCGCCAGCAGCTCGCAGGGTGGCACAGATACGCAGTATTTT. The full variable domain, with the rest looked up from reference TRBV5-1 and TRBJ2-3, is KAGVTQTPRYLIKTRGQQVTLSCSPISGHRSVSWYQQTPGQGLQFLFEYFSETQRNKGNFPGRFSGRQFSNSRSEMNVSTLELGDSALYLCASSSQGGTDTQYFGPGTRLTVL.

The V call is TRBV4-1, the J call TRBJ2-7; D might be TRBD2 (5 bases). Germline CDR1 reads MGHRA; CDR2 reads YSYEKL. V was pared by 0 bases and J by 4 bases, with 13 bases between. The CDR3 extends over 15 amino acids. The CDR3 protein is CASSQDPAALYEQYF. CDR3 in DNA: TGCGCCAGCAGCCAAGACCCAGCGGCCCTTTACGAGCAGTACTTC.

The chain uses TRBV27 and TRBJ2-7; D is possibly TRBD2 (7 bases). The V gene's germline CDR1 is MNHEY and CDR2 SMNVEV (reference sequence). Trimming left V 7 bases short and J 2 bases short, with 18 bases between. The CDR3 is 15 amino acids. CDR3 region: CASTAKGGNPYEQYF. The CDR3 coding sequence is TGTGCCAGCACCGCCAAGGGGGGGAACCCCTACGAGCAGTACTTC.

The rearrangement joins TRBV28 to TRBJ2-1, with TRBD1 matching 10 bases. The CDR3 runs to 12 residues. With V trimmed by 5 bases and J by 14 bases, 6 bases remained unmatched. From germline, CDR1 is MDHEN and CDR2 SYDVKM. The CDR3 DNA follows: TGTGCCAGCAGTGCCCTCGGGACAGGGGAGTTCTTC. Its protein product is CASSALGTGEFF.

The V gene is TRBV7-9, the J gene TRBJ2-1; D is unresolved. V was trimmed by 0 bases and J by 7 bases, leaving 7 bases between them. This CDR3 spans 13 amino acids. Germline V CDR1 and CDR2: SEHNR, FQNEAQ (reference sequence). CDR3 residues: CASSLALENEQFF. As DNA, the CDR3 is TGTGCCAGCAGCTTAGCTCTTGAGAATGAGCAGTTCTTC. The whole variable domain, filled in from reference TRBV7-9 and TRBJ2-1, reads DTGVSQNPRHKITKRGQNVTFRCDPISEHNRLYWYRQTLGQGPEFLTYFQNEAQLEKSRLLSDRFSAERPKGSFSTLEIQRTEQGDSAMYLCASSLALENEQFFGPGTRLTVL.

The chain links TRBV7-9 to TRBJ2-1, with D uncertain. The CDR3 covers 13 residues. Germline V CDR1 and CDR2: SEHNR, FQNEAQ (reference sequence). The V end lost 2 bases, the J end lost 10 bases, and 12 bases lay between the germline ends. Written as DNA, the CDR3 is TGTGCCAGCAGCTTAATGGTTTTAGGGGAGCAGTTCTTC. Translated, it gives CASSLMVLGEQFF.

This clone has only one observation. J is TRBJ2-2 and V is TRBV6-6; D gene ambiguous. In germline, CDR1 is MNHNY, CDR2 SVGAGI (reference sequence). The CDR3 length is 15 residues. Deletions cut 7 bases from V and 0 bases from J, with 12 bases between. The DNA of the CDR3 is TGTGCCAGCATCCACATCGGACCGAACACCGGGGAGCTGTTTTTT. Translating it yields CASIHIGPNTGELFF.

The V gene is TRBV7-6, the J gene TRBJ2-3; D not certain. The CDR3 is made up of 13 amino acids. Trimming took 1 base from V and 6 from J, leaving 8 bases between them. CDR1 SGHVS and CDR2 FNYEAQ come from the germline V gene. The CDR3 DNA reads TGTGCCAGCAGCTTAGGAGCCTTTGATACGCAGTATTTT. The encoded protein is CASSLGAFDTQYF.

The V gene is TRBV6-5, the J gene TRBJ2-5; D may correspond to TRBD1 or TRBD2 (5 bases each). Deletions cut 0 bases from V and 2 bases from J, with 13 bases between. The CDR3 consists of 16 residues. Per germline, CDR1 MNHEY and CDR2 SVGAGI. The CDR3 is CASSYSGRPVQETQYF. DNA for the CDR3: TGTGCCAGCAGTTACTCGGGACGGCCAGTACAAGAGACCCAGTACTTC.

The chain employs TRBV11-2 and TRBJ1-3; no clear D gene. Trimming cost V 2 bases and J 7 bases, with 9 bases left between them. This CDR3 has 13 amino acids. Germline V gene data show CDR1 as SGHAT and CDR2 as FQNNGV. CDR3 in amino acids: CASSLQDANTIYF. CDR3 DNA: TGTGCCAGCAGCTTACAGGACGCCAACACCATATATTTT.

The chain joins TRBV19 to TRBJ2-7; the D gene is possibly TRBD2 (5 bases). Germline lookup yields CDR1 LNHDA and CDR2 SQIVND (reference sequence). Trimming shortened V by 1 base and J by 6 bases, and 13 bases separated the two germline ends. The CDR3 is 14 residues long. CDR3 protein: CASSIVGDTSEQYF. DNA for the CDR3: TGTGCCAGTAGTATAGTCGGGGATACCTCCGAGCAGTACTTC.

The chain couples TRBV7-6 to TRBJ1-3; 8 nucleotides match TRBD1. Per the germline V gene, CDR1 is SGHVS and CDR2 is FNYEAQ. CDR3 length: 15 residues. V was pared by 4 bases and J by 4 bases, with 6 bases of the junction left unmatched. In DNA, the CDR3 is TGTGCCAGCAGCTCTGGTGGACAGGGAGGAAACACCATATATTTT. It encodes CASSSGGQGGNTIYF.

As concerns this clone: Additional DNA sequences in this sample encode the identical CDR3. CDR3 coding DNA: TGCGCCAGCAGCTTGGGGGACAGGGTCACAGATACGCAGTATTTT. This codes for CASSLGDRVTDTQYF. J is TRBJ2-3 and V is TRBV5-1; TRBD1 agrees at 9 bases. The junction had 1 base not matched to a gene; V was cut back by 0 bases and J by 2 bases. The germline gives CDR1 SGHRS, CDR2 YFSETQ. The CDR3 is 15 amino acids. Based on the CDR3 plus reference TRBV5-1 and TRBJ2-3, the full variable domain is KAGVTQTPRYLIKTRGQQVTLSCSPISGHRSVSWYQQTPGQGLQFLFEYFSETQRNKGNFPGRFSGRQFSNSRSEMNVSTLELGDSALYLCASSLGDRVTDTQYFGPGTRLTVL.

This clone came up once. The rearrangement links TRBV7-9 to TRBJ2-3, with 9 nucleotides matching TRBD1. Germline CDR1 is SEHNR and CDR2 is FQNEAQ (reference sequence). CDR3 length equals 16 residues. Losses at the gene ends were 4 bases for V and 2 bases for J; bases not matched to a gene: 7. The CDR3 loop reads CASSSAGTGPTDTQYF. For the CDR3, the DNA is TGTGCCAGCAGCTCCGCCGGGACAGGGCCCACAGATACGCAGTATTTT.

This chain connects TRBV7-9 to TRBJ2-3; D may be TRBD2 (6 bases). CDR3 length: 19 residues. The germline V and J ends were trimmed by 5 bases and 1 base, with 25 bases remaining between them. Germline assignment: CDR1 SEHNR and CDR2 FQNEAQ (reference sequence). CDR3 in DNA: TGTGCCAGCAGCGAACCCCCTCATCCAGCAGCGGGCGGCACAGATACGCAGTATTTT. Amino acid sequence: CASSEPPHPAAGGTDTQYF.

The rearrangement joins TRBV5-1 to TRBJ2-1; TRBD2 aligns across 14 bases. The junction had 7 bases not matched to a gene; V was cut back by 4 bases and J by 7 bases. Looked up from germline, CDR1 is SGHRS and CDR2 is YFSETQ. CDR3 size: 16 residues. The CDR3 DNA sequence: TGCGCCAGCAGCGGGACTAGCGGGAGATGGGGGAATGAGCAGTTCTTC. It encodes CASSGTSGRWGNEQFF. Variable domain in full (rest from reference TRBV5-1 and TRBJ2-1): KAGVTQTPRYLIKTRGQQVTLSCSPISGHRSVSWYQQTPGQGLQFLFEYFSETQRNKGNFPGRFSGRQFSNSRSEMNVSTLELGDSALYLCASSGTSGRWGNEQFFGPGTRLTVL.

V gene TRBV5-4 combines with J gene TRBJ1-2; D is ambiguous. Germline CDR1 is SGHNT and CDR2 is YYREEE (reference sequence). Trimming removed 4 bases at V and 4 bases at J, with 11 bases between. This CDR3 is built from 13 residues. This chain's CDR3 is CASSPSELYGYTF. For the CDR3, the DNA is TGTGCCAGCAGCCCGTCGGAGCTCTATGGCTACACCTTC.

The count of this clone is one. The rearrangement joins TRBV27 to TRBJ1-5, with 7 bases identical to TRBD1. Germline CDR1 is MNHEY and CDR2 is SMNVEV (reference sequence). This CDR3 region has 14 residues. Trimming at V came to 5 bases and at J to 4 bases, leaving 5 bases not matched to a gene. The CDR3 protein is CASSPPGGNQPQHF. The CDR3 nucleotides read TGTGCCAGCAGTCCCCCAGGGGGTAATCAGCCCCAGCATTTT.

On this clone itself: Other DNA sequences of this sample code for an identical CDR3. The chain has TRBV5-1 and TRBJ2-3, with D uncertain. The CDR3 contains 12 residues. Deletions cut 0 bases from V and 4 bases from J, with 3 bases between. Per germline, CDR1 SGHRS and CDR2 YFSETQ. The chain's CDR3 is CASSLVADTQYF. CDR3 sequence (DNA): TGCGCCAGCAGCTTGGTTGCAGATACGCAGTATTTT. Filled out from reference TRBV5-1 and TRBJ2-3, the complete variable domain reads KAGVTQTPRYLIKTRGQQVTLSCSPISGHRSVSWYQQTPGQGLQFLFEYFSETQRNKGNFPGRFSGRQFSNSRSEMNVSTLELGDSALYLCASSLVADTQYFGPGTRLTVL.

The chain uses TRBV10-3 and TRBJ1-5; a weak D match, TRBD1 (5 bases). CDR3 size: 15 residues. Germline V lookup: CDR1 ENHRY, CDR2 SYGVKD. Trimming stripped 6 bases from V and 4 bases from J, with 16 bases between. The CDR3 sequence is CAIRPQVCPNQPQHF. The CDR3 coding sequence is TGTGCCATCAGGCCACAGGTATGTCCAAATCAGCCCCAGCATTTT.

V gene TRBV10-1 combines with J gene TRBJ2-2; possibly TRBD1 or TRBD2 for D (6 bases each). V lost 3 bases to trimming and J lost 6 bases, with 14 bases between them. Germline assignment: CDR1 WNHNN and CDR2 SYGVQD (reference sequence). This CDR3 contains 15 residues. The CDR3 coding sequence is TGCGCCAGCAGTGACCCGGGGGCCGGCGCCGGGGAGCTGTTTTTT. This translates into CASSDPGAGAGELFF.

V is TRBV5-1 and J is TRBJ2-1; 10 nucleotides align to TRBD2. The germline CDR1 and CDR2 sequences are SGHRS and YFSETQ. This CDR3 contains 18 residues. J was trimmed by 0 bases and V by 0 bases; bases with no gene match: 6. DNA for the CDR3: TGCGCCAGCAGCTTGGGACTAGCGGGCGCCAGCTCCTACAATGAGCAGTTCTTC. It is translated as CASSLGLAGASSYNEQFF.